Listed here is a single T cell receptor beta chain. These data originate in a study of OX40 agonist ivuxolimab in advanced cancers. Generated by immunoSEQ multiplex PCR, the TCRdb table keeps only in-frame clones and is missing some. The table has approximately 90,000 clones, around nine tenths seen once. This CDR3 has 17 amino acids. CDR1 is SGHRS, CDR2 YFSETQ, per germline. V lost 0 bases and J 0 bases, leaving 16 bases between the germline ends. The TCR was taken from an adult with an advanced solid tumor such as melanoma, head and neck, liver or kidney cancer. V usage is TRBV5-1 and J usage is TRBJ2-7; TRBD2 is a possible D gene (5 bases). Sequencing was performed on CD4+ or CD8+ T cells sorted from blood, taken in a trial of the OX40 agonist ivuxolimab. The CDR3 DNA is TGCGCCAGCAGCTTGGGATCGATTCTAGGGAGCTCCTACGAGCAGTACTTC. Protein sequence: CASSLGSILGSSYEQYF.